The 2 T cell receptor beta chains reported below all come from one sample, sequenced in a study of graft-versus-host responses after intestinal transplantation. Which antigens these TCRs recognize remains unknown. Profiling relied on immunoSEQ multiplex PCR, and the TCRdb table lists in-frame clones only, not all of them. Altogether tens of thousands of clones are present, about 93% being singletons, with the ten largest covering about 0.5%. The input for sequencing was unstimulated CD8+ T cells sorted from spleen or lymph node cells, taken before intestinal transplant. The receptor set was obtained from a human donor who received an intestinal transplant.

V and J are TRBV27 and TRBJ2-5; 7 bases align to TRBD2. Germline CDR1 and CDR2: MNHEY and SMNVEV (reference sequence). V lost 0 bases and J lost 2; bases outside the gene matches: 3. The CDR3 is 15 amino acids. CDR3 in amino acids: CASSLSGGIQETQYF. The CDR3, as DNA: TGTGCCAGCAGTTTATCGGGGGGGATTCAAGAGACCCAGTACTTC.

This chain uses TRBV4-2 with TRBJ1-4; 10 bases agree with TRBD1. The J segment lost 5 bases and the V segment lost 1 base, leaving 4 bases of the junction unmatched. This CDR3 is built from 16 residues. Germline V gene data show CDR1 as LGHNA and CDR2 as YNFKEQ. For the CDR3, the DNA is TGTGCCAGCAGCCAAGGATCGGGACAGGGGAATGAAAAACTGTTTTTT. Protein: CASSQGSGQGNEKLFF.